This TCR beta chain was captured in a study of breast tumors, draining lymph nodes, adjacent tissues. The study's findings and limits: Most tumor T cells seemingly derive from lymph node, then expand in tumor. Tumor and nontumor repertoires were significantly more similar in luminal-like than in basal-like breast cancer. Data only fit, rather than demonstrated, lymph node origin of most tumor T cells.

TCRdb re-analysed the multiplex PCR reads in MiXCR, keeping a single row per CDR3 protein. The sample has 270,000 or so distinct CDR3 sequences, 30% to 35% seen once. This clonotype was seen many times. As yet, its antigen is unknown. The lymph nodes were axillary draining lymph nodes from breast cancer patients. V gave up 5 bases and J gave up 1 base, with 10 bases separating them. The CDR3 has 14 residues. CDR1 and CDR2 (germline): SGHVS, FQNEAQ. The receptor was derived from a female donor with breast cancer. Some clones in this sample may be carry-over from other donors' samples. Sequenced material: axillary lymph node tissue. The V gene is TRBV7-8, the J gene TRBJ2-3, with D possibly matching TRBD1 (5 bases). In DNA, the CDR3 is TGTGCCAGCAGCCCCCAGGGCGGCACAGATACGCAGTATTTT. Amino acid sequence: CASSPQGGTDTQYF.